This T cell receptor (beta chain) was observed in a study of shared clonotypes between healthy human individuals. Notes on the study in general: The study found about 5% of naive CD4 clonotypes shared across a handful of donors.

CDR1 and CDR2 (germline): SQVTM, ANQGSEA. The CDR3 has 13 amino acids. Trimming took 6 bases from V and 8 from J; bases not matched to a gene: 10. The method was immunoSEQ multiplex PCR; TCRdb's version includes in-frame clones alone and lacks a portion of them. The sample holds roughly 650,000 clones, roughly 96% seen once. CD8 cells classed as naive were CD45RO-negative and positively selected for CCR7, excluding terminally differentiated effector memory CD45RA+ cells. Points on this clone: Its antigen remains unknown.

The receptor was derived from a woman aged 25 to 39 in good health. V usage is TRBV29-1 and J usage is TRBJ2-1; 7 bases map to TRBD2. Sequencing used naive CD8+ T cells sorted from blood. The CDR3 region has the DNA TGCAGCGTCGGAGGACTAGTGCGGGATGAGCAGTTCTTC. Its translation is CSVGGLVRDEQFF.